This T cell receptor beta chain came from a study of shared clonotypes between healthy human individuals. Overall study context: Each donor's CD4 naive and CD4 memory cells filled three plates apiece, CD8 naive two, and CD8 memory one. Study-wide points: Clonotype sharing among donors was expected to depend on sequencing depth. In having few donors, the study represented limited genetic and exposure-history diversity.

With respect to this clone: Antigen: not known.

As handled by the study authors: For the immunoSEQ data, sequences were junction-only without quality scores, so filtering differed. Assay: immunoSEQ multiplex PCR; the TCRdb copy retains only in-frame clones and omits some. Clonal size and the V and J genes are those of that table, whereas D and trimming came from the DNA. This sample has approximately 2,000,000 clones, with about 94% found just once. Terminally differentiated effector memory CD45RA+ cells were left out of the naive CD8 fraction, which was CD45RO-negative and positively selected for CCR7. Germline CDR1 MNHEY, CDR2 SMNVEV (reference sequence). V lost 6 bases to trimming and J lost 5 bases; unmatched junction nucleotides: 7. The CDR3 is made up of 14 amino acids.

The chain uses TRBV27 and TRBJ2-3; 8 bases are shared with TRBD1. The TCR originated in a young man in good health. Some clones in this sample may be carry-over from other donors' samples. The sample consisted of naive CD8+ T cells from PBMCs. CDR3 nucleotides: TGTGCCAGCAGGGACAGAACAGGGGGAGATACGCAGTATTTT. It yields the protein CASRDRTGGDTQYF.